The present entry profiles one T cell receptor (beta chain) with its context. It has no known antigen specificity. Base quality data are lacking; no much larger clone is found one base away. Including cysteine and phenylalanine, the CDR3 has 17 amino acids. Only the CDR3 DNA stays, 51 bases, in frame from base 1. For CDR1 and CDR2, the germline V gene (reference sequence) lists MNHNY and SVGAGI. Germline trimming: 2 bases from V, 4 bases from J; junction bases outside gene matches: 11. Blood RNA was extracted from unsorted whole blood with TRIzol reagent; germline DNA came from the DNeasy Blood & Tissue kit. Patients had chronic HBV infection and were treatment-naive at sampling. Before surgery, about 4 milliliters of peripheral blood were collected into K2EDTA tubes. This specimen comes from a study of tumor-infiltrating lymphocytes in primary liver carcinoma (dated by TCRdb to 2015 to 2018). With respect to the entire study: Between November 2015 and March 2016, roughly 5 patients in China with histopathologically diagnosed primary liver carcinoma had their tumors surgically resected. Repertoires from technical replicates were highly reproducible, with mean shared-clone rates around 0.89 and correlation coefficients above 0.98. Of the five patients, three men and two women aged 30 to 69 years, four had hepatocellular carcinoma and one had combined HCC and intrahepatic cholangiocarcinoma. Each sample produced roughly 3.65 to 7.13 million productive TCRbeta reads, and read depth showed no significant difference between tissue types. The study combined TCRbeta repertoire sequencing, expression microarrays and whole-exome sequencing across five regions of each liver tumor, with adjacent normal tissue and blood. A total of about 35 specimens from 5 patients, comprising some 25 tumor regions, 5 adjacent noncancerous liver tissues and 5 peripheral blood samples, were covered by TCRbeta repertoire sequencing. The tumors of the five patients were staged as T1-T3 N0M0, with maximum diameters ranging from roughly 4 to 11 cm. General study outcomes and caveats: Comparison of CD4+ and CD8+ T cell repertoires was precluded by the use of bulk unsorted samples. Consistent with antigen-driven expansion, pairs of tumor regions showed higher repertoire overlap (mean about 36%) than either tumor-adjacent pairs (around 17%) or tumor-blood pairs (around 14%). The study included only four to six patients, and the authors note findings should be validated in a larger study. Only the TCR beta chain was sequenced, so true repertoire diversity is likely underestimated because unpaired alpha chains were not captured. The top 250 clones made up a significantly larger repertoire fraction in tumors than in blood (p = 0.039).

TCRbeta-specific cDNA was reverse-transcribed from about 520 ng total RNA using a constant-region primer and ProtoScript II reverse transcriptase. TCRbeta libraries were built with three nested multiplex PCR rounds, a slightly modified ARM-PCR procedure. Multiplex TRBV1-TRBV30 forward primers and a Cbeta reverse primer were used in the first two PCR rounds, each of which was run for around 10 cycles. Sample barcodes and Illumina adapters were added in a final 25-cycle PCR with Deep VentR polymerase. Before sequencing, amplicons between 200 and 500 bp were purified from gel using a QIAquick gel extraction kit. An Illumina HiSeq 2500 was used to sequence the TCRbeta amplicons with 250-bp paired-end reads. In the original analysis: Quality trimming of reads was performed with Trimmomatic v0.33, and paired reads were merged with FLASH v1.2.11 so that full CDR3 sequences could be recovered. V, D and J germline segments were assigned to the rearranged TCRbeta sequences by MiGEC v1.2.1b. VDJtools v1.0.0 computed clonotype statistics and Shannon-Wiener diversity indices. To reduce sampling bias, subsequent analyses other than the diversity analysis used only the 250 most abundant clonotypes in each sample. The raw public data were reprocessed by TCRdb itself: fastp quality trimming at Q25, MiXCR clonotype calling, in-frame beta chains only. Rows with one shared CDR3 protein collapse into an entry with the most common genes and DNA. These V and J calls derive from TCRdb rather than the authors' analysis. The sample has approximately 320,000 distinct CDR3 sequences on record, 45% to 70% of them singletons. The top ten constitute about 15% of the sample.

The sequence joins TRBV6-6 to TRBJ2-3; the junction holds 8 bases that match TRBD2. Sequencing input: peripheral blood. The clonotype comes from a woman younger than 45 with primary liver carcinoma and hepatitis B virus infection. The DNA sequence is TGTGCCAGCAGTTACCCCCAGCGGGAGTTCTTCCCAGATACGCAGTATTTT. This encodes CASSYPQREFFPDTQYF.